These T cell receptor beta chains were read from a single sample in a study of shared clonotypes between healthy human individuals. TCRdb keeps only in-frame clones here, not all; method: immunoSEQ multiplex PCR. Among over a million clones listed, 75% to 80% were seen once. Sequenced input: memory CD4+ T cells from PBMCs. The receptor set was obtained from a young man in good health. Some clones in this sample may be carry-over from other donors' samples. Each CDR3 is given without its conserved first and last residue.

V gene,J gene,CDR3 protein
TRBV19,TRBJ1-1,ASQSPRTQELNTEAF
TRBV28,TRBJ2-7,ASSLGGEQY
TRBV18,TRBJ2-1,ASSEGLGNEQF
TRBV19,TRBJ1-5,ASTRTASNYSNQPQH
TRBV18,TRBJ1-1,ASSPSTGGTGTEAF
TRBV27,TRBJ1-2,ASSLRWGQGLGYGYT
TRBV5-1,TRBJ2-7,ASRIRLSGSYEQY
TRBV19,TRBJ1-4,ASSARQAWREKLF
TRBV28,TRBJ1-1,ASRTQGRVAF
TRBV28,TRBJ1-2,ASTPDTYGYT
TRBV19,TRBJ2-7,ASKHRDREHEQY
TRBV18,TRBJ2-2,ASSPQPGASTGELF
TRBV5-1,TRBJ2-2,ASSWPTGEAGELF
TRBV9,TRBJ1-2,ASSPQGAYGAYGYT
TRBV15,TRBJ2-3,ATSRDSGDTQY
TRBV6-1,TRBJ1-2,ASSVTGDDGYT
TRBV30,TRBJ1-3,AWSVQGLGGNTIY
TRBV10-2,TRBJ2-7,ASSERWRSYEQY
TRBV7-2,TRBJ1-3,ASSLDGNTIY
TRBV7-7,TRBJ2-4,ASSLSTSGRAFAKNIQY
TRBV5-1,TRBJ1-4,ASSFGAGGEKLF
TRBV18,TRBJ2-5,ASSISHQHQETQY
TRBV5-1,TRBJ2-3,ASSWRGASTDTQY
TRBV10-3,TRBJ1-4,AISRTGDEKLF
TRBV10-2,TRBJ2-1,ASRTLSYNEQF
TRBV11-2,TRBJ2-1,ASSPGQGFHEQF
TRBV5-1,TRBJ2-5,ASSLQGQETQY
TRBV29-1,TRBJ2-1,SVVRGYNEQF